The 27 T cell receptor beta chains below come from one sample, sequenced in a study of regulatory T cells in long-lasting Graves disease. Noted time point: newly diagnosed GD, antithyroid drugs for less than 3 months. RNA extracted from PBMCs served as the sequencing template. Building the TCR beta libraries relied on iRepertoire HTBI primers, and CDR3 regions underwent Arm-PCR. TCRdb reprocessed the multiplex PCR reads with MiXCR, giving one entry per CDR3 protein. The sample consists of about 540,000 distinct CDR3 sequences, roughly 14% of them appearing once. These sequences were also reported in another study, on T cells in Graves' hyperthyroidism and ophthalmopathy.

Sequenced material: peripheral blood mononuclear cells (PBMCs), taken at new diagnosis, from a patient treated with antithyroid drugs. These receptors originate from a man younger than 40 with Graves disease.

This clonotype appeared many times. This rearrangement joins TRBV28 to TRBJ2-7; D uncertain. Deletions cut 6 bases from V and 5 bases from J, with 14 bases between. The CDR3 is 13 residues long. Germline V gives CDR1 MDHEN, CDR2 SYDVKM. Here the CDR3 DNA reads TGTGCCAGCAGCTCTCGCCCGCCCCACGAGCAGTACTTC. This sequence encodes CASSSRPPHEQYF.

This clonotype was seen ten or more times. The V gene is TRBV12-3 or TRBV12-4, the J gene TRBJ1-1; no reliable D call. This CDR3 has 13 amino acids. V was pared by 5 bases and J by 1 base, with 8 bases between. This CDR3 is CASSGIGNTEAFF. In DNA, the CDR3 is TGTGCCAGCAGTGGTATTGGGAACACTGAAGCTTTCTTT.

The chain couples TRBV27 to TRBJ1-4, with no clear D. CDR3 length equals 15 residues. The ends were cut back, 7 bases at V and 3 bases at J, with 15 bases in the middle. The germline gives CDR1 MNHEY, CDR2 SMNVEV (reference sequence). Here the CDR3 reads CASKDVNRANEKLFF. Here the CDR3 DNA reads TGTGCCAGCAAGGATGTCAACAGAGCTAATGAAAAACTGTTTTTT.

The sample holds many counts of this clonotype. This chain connects TRBV19 to TRBJ1-1, with D hard to call. V was shortened by 7 bases and J by 5 bases, with 14 bases between the two germline ends. Germline V gene lookup returns CDR1 LNHDA and CDR2 SQIVND (reference sequence). The CDR3 is 13 residues long. CDR3 residues: CASTPNRRTEAFF. CDR3 coding DNA: TGTGCCAGTACCCCTAACCGCAGGACTGAAGCTTTCTTT. Complete variable domain (other parts from reference TRBV19 and TRBJ1-1): DGGITQSPKYLFRKEGQNVTLSCEQNLNHDAMYWYRQDPGQGLRLIYYSQIVNDFQKGDIAEGYSVSREKKESFPLTVTSAQKNPTAFYLCASTPNRRTEAFFGQGTRLTVV.

This clonotype was observed once. A far larger clone is just one base off, so this is likely a read error. Here the CDR3 omits its conserved ending phenylalanine or tryptophan, so a read error is the likely source. The chain recombines TRBV13 with TRBJ2-5, with 7 bases aligning to TRBD2. CDR3 length equals 15 residues. From germline, CDR1 is PRHDT and CDR2 FYEKMQ (reference sequence). The CDR3 reads CASSLSGDFQETQYV. Written as DNA, the CDR3 is TGCGCCAGCAGCTTGAGCGGGGACTTCCAAGAGACCCAGTACGTC.

This clonotype was detected ten times or more. The chain couples TRBV20-1 to TRBJ2-5, with TRBD1 matching over 7 bases. V lost 0 bases to trimming and J lost 3 bases; unmatched junction nucleotides: 1. This CDR3 region has 13 residues. Germline V gene lookup returns CDR1 DFQATT and CDR2 SNEGSKA (reference sequence). CDR3 nucleotide sequence: TGCAGTGCTAGAGATACAGGGGAAGAGACCCAGTACTTC. Protein: CSARDTGEETQYF.

This clonotype was counted ten times or more. This chain joins TRBV9 and TRBJ2-7; D gene unclear. The V end lost 3 bases, the J end lost 4 bases, and 8 bases lay between the germline ends. The CDR3 consists of 12 residues. Germline CDR1 and CDR2: SGDLS and YYNGEE. The CDR3 region is CASSGKEYEQYF. DNA of the CDR3: TGTGCCAGCAGCGGTAAAGAATACGAGCAGTACTTC. Together with reference TRBV9 and TRBJ2-7, the CDR3 gives the full variable domain: DSGVTQTPKHLITATGQRVTLRCSPRSGDLSVYWYQQSLDQGLQFLIQYYNGEERAKGNILERFSAQQFPDLHSELNLSSLELGDSALYFCASSGKEYEQYFGPGTRLTVT.

The chain uses TRBV18 and TRBJ2-1; D is undetermined. The CDR3 sequence is 14 residues long. V was cut by 2 bases and J by 4 bases, with 9 bases left in between. CDR1 is KGHSH, CDR2 LQKENI, per germline. In nucleotides, the CDR3 is TGTGCCAGCTCACCAGCTCGGTTGTACAATGAGCAGTTCTTC. It codes for CASSPARLYNEQFF.

V usage is TRBV28 and J usage is TRBJ2-3; maybe TRBD2 (6 bases). In germline, CDR1 is MDHEN, CDR2 SYDVKM. V shed 6 bases and J shed 4 bases, with 17 bases lying between them. This CDR3 comprises 15 residues. The CDR3 is CASSGTGAPPDTQYF. The CDR3 coding sequence is TGTGCCAGCAGCGGGACGGGAGCCCCCCCAGATACGCAGTATTTT.

This clonotype was seen only a few times. One end of the junction varies from germline; a read error may be responsible. This rearrangement joins TRBV30 to TRBJ2-7, with D unresolved. Germline V CDR1 and CDR2: GTSNPN, SVGIG (reference sequence). This CDR3 is 11 amino acids long. The CDR3: CAWSVGYQQYF. CDR3 nucleotide sequence: TGTGCCTGGAGTGTTGGCTACCAGCAGTACTTC.

The count of this clonotype is one. The rearrangement joins TRBV7-3 to TRBJ2-3; 7 bases match TRBD2. The CDR3 sequence is 14 residues long. After removal of 5 bases from V and 6 bases from J, the junction contained 8 bases not matched to a gene. Looked up from germline, CDR1 is SGHTA and CDR2 is FQGTGA. The CDR3 bases are TGTGCCAGCAGCCAAACGGGGGGAGGTGATACGCAGTATTTT. It specifies CASSQTGGGDTQYF.

This clonotype was seen many times. V usage is TRBV2 and J usage is TRBJ1-1; D unclear. The germline V gene encodes CDR1 SNHLY and CDR2 FYNNEI. V was shortened by 4 bases and J by 7 bases, with 13 bases between the two germline ends. This CDR3 has 13 residues. In DNA form, the CDR3 reads TGTGCCAGCAGTGTCAGGATCCTGAGTGAAGCTTTCTTT. Encoded protein: CASSVRILSEAFF.

This clonotype was counted at least ten times. The V gene is TRBV29-1, the J gene TRBJ1-5; TRBD1 matches 10 bases. Germline trimming cut 2 bases from V and 2 bases from J; bases unmatched to any gene: 3. CDR3 length equals 15 residues. Germline V lookup: CDR1 SQVTM, CDR2 ANQGSEA. This chain's CDR3 is CSVETGTGGNQPQHF. The CDR3 nucleotides read TGCAGCGTTGAAACCGGGACAGGGGGCAATCAGCCCCAGCATTTT.

In its sample, this clonotype was seen a few times. The CDR3 sequence: CSVSLGGEQYF. CDR3 DNA sequence: TGCAGCGTCTCTCTTGGCGGGGAGCAGTACTTC. The chain couples TRBV29-1 to TRBJ2-7, with a tentative D call TRBD2 (5 bases). V was trimmed by 6 bases and J by 7 bases, leaving 13 bases between them. Germline V lookup: CDR1 SQVTM, CDR2 ANQGSEA. The CDR3 covers 11 residues.

This clonotype turned up a few times. The chain employs TRBV5-4 and TRBJ2-1, with 7 nucleotides matching TRBD2. This CDR3 has 16 residues. V was pared by 0 bases and J by 0 bases, with 3 bases of the junction left unmatched. Germline V CDR1 and CDR2: SGHNT, YYREEE (reference sequence). The CDR3 nucleotides are TGTGCCAGCAGCTTGGATTTAGCGGGCTCCTACAATGAGCAGTTCTTC. Translation gives CASSLDLAGSYNEQFF.

This clonotype was counted a few times. The chain employs TRBV5-1 and TRBJ1-4; D call uncertain. The germline gives CDR1 SGHRS, CDR2 YFSETQ. V shed 1 base and J shed 7 bases, with 11 bases lying between them. The CDR3 consists of 14 residues. CDR3 residues: CASSLSWNGEKLFF. CDR3 coding DNA: TGCGCCAGCAGCTTGTCCTGGAACGGTGAAAAACTGTTTTTT.

This clonotype was observed at least ten times. The chain carries TRBV29-1 and TRBJ2-1; D may be TRBD2 (6 bases). Trimming took off 6 bases at V and 6 bases at J, with 18 bases between the two ends. Germline CDR1 SQVTM, CDR2 ANQGSEA. CDR3 length equals 14 residues. CDR3 in amino acids: CSVERGSGSNEQFF. The CDR3 DNA follows: TGCAGCGTAGAGAGAGGTAGCGGAAGCAATGAGCAGTTCTTC.

This clonotype came up many times. This chain connects TRBV5-1 to TRBJ2-1; D gene unclear. The CDR3 sequence is 16 residues long. Germline V lookup: CDR1 SGHRS, CDR2 YFSETQ. Between the trimmed V and J ends, which lost 0 bases and 5 bases, there was a span of 15 bases. CDR3 coding DNA: TGCGCCAGCAGCTTGGATGCAGAGACTTTGGACAATGAGCAGTTCTTC. Translated: CASSLDAETLDNEQFF.

This clonotype was detected only a few times. The V call is TRBV10-1, the J call TRBJ2-1, with D unclear. This CDR3 has 14 residues. V lost 6 bases and J lost 3, with 12 bases in between. Germline V gene lookup returns CDR1 WNHNN and CDR2 SYGVQD (reference sequence). CDR3 in amino acids: CASSDRADYNEQFF. The CDR3 bases are TGCGCCAGCAGCGACCGGGCCGACTACAATGAGCAGTTCTTC.

This clonotype was recorded at least ten times. The gene calls are TRBV7-9 and TRBJ2-3, with D maybe TRBD2 (5 bases). Germline V lookup: CDR1 SEHNR, CDR2 FQNEAQ (reference sequence). Deletions cut 3 bases from V and 0 bases from J, with 7 bases between. The CDR3 totals 14 residues. The DNA of the CDR3 is TGTGCCAGCAGCTTCCGGGGAAGCACAGATACGCAGTATTTT. Protein: CASSFRGSTDTQYF.

The rearrangement links TRBV6-4 to TRBJ2-1, with TRBD2 matching over 15 bases. The J segment lost 6 bases and the V segment lost 7 bases, leaving 4 bases of the junction unmatched. The CDR3 runs to 15 residues. Germline loops: CDR1 MRHNA, CDR2 SNTAGT. The CDR3 sequence is CASTRTSGRANEQFF. The CDR3 DNA is TGTGCCAGCACGAGGACTAGCGGGAGGGCCAATGAGCAGTTCTTC.

In this sample, this clonotype turned up many times. This chain joins TRBV27 and TRBJ2-1, with D unclear. There are 16 residues in the CDR3. CDR1 and CDR2 (germline): MNHEY, SMNVEV (reference sequence). V lost 5 bases, J lost 0 bases, and 14 bases lay in between. Here the CDR3 DNA reads TGTGCCAGCAGTCGAATGACTCCGAGCTCCTACAATGAGCAGTTCTTC. It translates to CASSRMTPSSYNEQFF.

The V call is TRBV3-1, the J call TRBJ2-7; unclear D gene. The CDR3 is made up of 13 amino acids. Deletions cut 0 bases from V and 0 bases from J, with 3 bases between. The germline V gene has CDR1 LGHDT and CDR2 YNNKEL (reference sequence). The CDR3 DNA follows: TGTGCCAGCAGCCAAGACCACTCCTACGAGCAGTACTTC. As protein: CASSQDHSYEQYF.

The table lists this clonotype with many counts. The CDR3 DNA reads TGTGCCAGCAGTCCCTTTTCGGCTAGCGGGAGCACAGATACGCAGTATTTT. Its protein product is CASSPFSASGSTDTQYF. The chain has TRBV27 and TRBJ2-3; 8 nucleotides match TRBD2. V shed 5 bases and J 0 bases; nucleotides not matched to a gene: 10. CDR3 size: 17 residues. CDR1 and CDR2 from the germline V gene are MNHEY and SMNVEV (reference sequence).

This clonotype was counted ten times or more. The J gene is TRBJ2-2, the V gene TRBV11-2; possibly TRBD1 for D (6 bases). Germline V CDR1 and CDR2: SGHAT, FQNNGV. The V end lost 5 bases, the J end lost 1 base, and 8 bases lay between the germline ends. This CDR3 is built from 14 residues. The CDR3 here is CASSLGQNTGELFF. DNA of the CDR3: TGTGCCAGCAGCCTGGGACAGAACACCGGGGAGCTGTTTTTT.

This clonotype has just a few counts. This could be a read error, since a much larger clone is one nucleotide away. The chain combines TRBV12-3 or TRBV12-4 with TRBJ2-1, with a weak D call TRBD2 (6 bases). This CDR3 contains 15 residues. The CDR3 DNA follows: TGTGCCAGCAGTTTACTAGCTCTGGGACTCAATGAGCAGTCCTTC. Translation gives CASSLLALGLNEQSF.

This clonotype occurred many times. V is TRBV7-9 and J is TRBJ2-7; TRBD1 matches 8 bases. The CDR3 has 15 amino acids. Germline CDR1 and CDR2: SEHNR and FQNEAQ (reference sequence). Trimming at V came to 1 base and at J to 2 bases, leaving 4 bases not matched to a gene. The CDR3 spells CASSLGTGHTYEQYF. The DNA for the CDR3 is TGTGCCAGCAGCTTAGGGACAGGGCATACCTACGAGCAGTACTTC.